These T cell receptor beta chains were read from a single sample in a study of T-cell reconstitution after alpha-beta-depleted transplantation in children. A single record per CDR3 protein comes from TCRdb applying MiXCR to the PCR reads. The sample includes 450,000 to 550,000 distinct CDR3 sequences, roughly 11% of them seen just once. The sample was PBMCs, mostly from graft donor cells, taken 180 days after TCRalphabeta/CD19-depleted stem cell transplant. The source of these receptors is a female patient between 2 and 15 years old who had a stem cell transplant for aplastic anemia, so the T cells may come from the graft donor. Both conserved end residues are part of each CDR3. A D gene is named only where the DNA matches it firmly. The size field is filled for only some rows; it gives once, few, many or a size class.

D gene: NA
clone size: NA
CDR3 length: 13
V gene: TRBV24-1
J gene: TRBJ1-1
CDR3 protein: CATSDPPGTEAFF
CDR3 DNA: TGTGCCACCAGTGATCCCCCGGGCACTGAAGCTTTCTTT

D gene: NA
clone size: many
CDR3 length: 13
V gene: TRBV12-3/TRBV12-4
J gene: TRBJ1-5
CDR3 protein: CASSLDGNQPQHF
CDR3 DNA: TGTGCCAGCAGTTTGGACGGCAATCAGCCCCAGCATTTT

D gene: TRBD1
clone size: few
CDR3 length: 15
V gene: TRBV7-2
J gene: TRBJ1-2
CDR3 protein: CASSLEGQYKPGYTF
CDR3 DNA: TGTGCCAGCAGCTTAGAGGGACAGTATAAACCCGGCTACACCTTC

D gene: NA
clone size: few
CDR3 length: 16
V gene: TRBV7-9
J gene: TRBJ2-1
CDR3 protein: CASSPQSRRGLNEQFF
CDR3 DNA: TGTGCCAGCAGCCCACAAAGCCGGAGGGGACTCAATGAGCAGTTCTTC

D gene: TRBD1
clone size: NA
CDR3 length: 21
V gene: TRBV23-1
J gene: TRBJ1-6
CDR3 protein: CASSHRPGQGRRGDYNSPLHF
CDR3 DNA: TGCGCCAGCAGTCACCGACCGGGACAGGGAAGAAGGGGGGACTATAATTCACCCCTCCACTTT

D gene: TRBD2
clone size: NA
CDR3 length: 16
V gene: TRBV24-1
J gene: TRBJ2-7
CDR3 protein: CATSDSESGRYYEQYF
CDR3 DNA: TGTGCCACCAGTGACTCGGAGAGCGGGAGGTACTACGAGCAGTACTTC

D gene: NA
clone size: NA
CDR3 length: 15
V gene: TRBV11-3
J gene: TRBJ2-2
CDR3 protein: CASSSGGVETGELFF
CDR3 DNA: TGTGCCAGCAGCTCGGGCGGCGTAGAGACCGGGGAGCTGTTTTTT

D gene: NA
clone size: few
CDR3 length: 18
V gene: TRBV11-1
J gene: TRBJ1-6
CDR3 protein: CASSFASRSSSYNSPLHF
CDR3 DNA: TGTGCCAGCAGCTTCGCTTCGAGGTCGAGCTCCTATAATTCACCCCTCCACTTT

D gene: NA
clone size: many
CDR3 length: 15
V gene: TRBV7-6
J gene: TRBJ2-1
CDR3 protein: CASSRGTASYNEQFF
CDR3 DNA: TGTGCCAGCAGCAGAGGGACTGCCTCCTACAATGAGCAGTTCTTC

D gene: TRBD1
clone size: NA
CDR3 length: 17
V gene: TRBV7-2
J gene: TRBJ2-1
CDR3 protein: CASSPGDRSFSYNEQFF
CDR3 DNA: TGTGCCAGCAGCCCCGGGGACAGATCATTCTCCTACAATGAGCAGTTCTTC

D gene: TRBD2
clone size: NA
CDR3 length: 14
V gene: TRBV28
J gene: TRBJ2-3
CDR3 protein: CASSFTSGEDTQYF
CDR3 DNA: TGTGCCAGCAGTTTTACTAGCGGGGAAGATACGCAGTATTTT

D gene: NA
clone size: NA
CDR3 length: 12
V gene: TRBV19
J gene: TRBJ2-7
CDR3 protein: CASSTRRDEQYF
CDR3 DNA: TGTGCCAGTAGTACGAGGCGGGACGAGCAGTACTTC

D gene: NA
clone size: many
CDR3 length: 12
V gene: TRBV30
J gene: TRBJ2-5
CDR3 protein: CAWSLRPGAQYF
CDR3 DNA: TGTGCCTGGAGTCTGAGGCCGGGTGCCCAGTACTTC

D gene: TRBD1
clone size: NA
CDR3 length: 18
V gene: TRBV4-2
J gene: TRBJ2-2
CDR3 protein: CASGSPTGGPTNTGELFF
CDR3 DNA: TGTGCCAGTGGGTCCCCGACAGGGGGCCCAACGAACACCGGGGAGCTGTTTTTT

D gene: TRBD2
clone size: NA
CDR3 length: 12
V gene: TRBV28
J gene: TRBJ2-3
CDR3 protein: CASSSPTSVKYF
CDR3 DNA: TGTGCCAGCAGTTCGCCGACTAGCGTAAAGTATTTT

D gene: TRBD1
clone size: NA
CDR3 length: 14
V gene: TRBV7-2
J gene: TRBJ1-1
CDR3 protein: CASSSTTGSTEAFF
CDR3 DNA: TGTGCCAGCAGCTCAACGACAGGGAGCACTGAAGCTTTCTTT

D gene: NA
clone size: few
CDR3 length: 14
V gene: TRBV5-1
J gene: TRBJ1-1
CDR3 protein: CASRRTGGGTEAFF
CDR3 DNA: TGCGCCAGCAGAAGGACGGGAGGTGGAACTGAAGCTTTCTTT

D gene: NA
clone size: NA
CDR3 length: 12
V gene: TRBV25-1
J gene: TRBJ2-7
CDR3 protein: CATTTATYEQYF
CDR3 DNA: TGTGCCACCACGACAGCAACCTACGAGCAGTACTTC

D gene: TRBD2
clone size: many
CDR3 length: 15
V gene: TRBV14
J gene: TRBJ2-1
CDR3 protein: CASSQTLAVYNEQFF
CDR3 DNA: TGTGCCAGCAGCCAAACCCTAGCGGTGTACAATGAGCAGTTCTTC

D gene: NA
clone size: NA
CDR3 length: 14
V gene: TRBV7-6
J gene: TRBJ2-1
CDR3 protein: CASSLADPGGEQFF
CDR3 DNA: TGTGCCAGCAGCTTAGCGGATCCTGGAGGTGAGCAGTTCTTC

D gene: NA
clone size: NA
CDR3 length: 12
V gene: TRBV25-1
J gene: TRBJ2-3
CDR3 protein: CASSEGVRKQYF
CDR3 DNA: TGTGCCAGCAGTGAAGGGGTTAGAAAGCAGTATTTT

D gene: NA
clone size: NA
CDR3 length: 17
V gene: TRBV12-3/TRBV12-4
J gene: TRBJ1-3
CDR3 protein: CASSPLVSVHSGNTIYF
CDR3 DNA: TGTGCCAGCAGTCCGCTAGTGAGCGTTCACTCTGGAAACACCATATATTTT

D gene: NA
clone size: NA
CDR3 length: 12
V gene: TRBV20-1
J gene: TRBJ2-1
CDR3 protein: CSAREGANEQFF
CDR3 DNA: TGCAGTGCTAGAGAAGGGGCGAATGAGCAGTTCTTC

D gene: NA
clone size: few
CDR3 length: 13
V gene: TRBV12-3/TRBV12-4
J gene: TRBJ2-5
CDR3 protein: CASSSFLPLTQYF
CDR3 DNA: TGTGCCAGCAGTTCCTTTCTCCCCCTGACCCAGTACTTC

D gene: TRBD2
clone size: NA
CDR3 length: 15
V gene: TRBV7-9
J gene: TRBJ2-5
CDR3 protein: CASSFSAGGEETQYF
CDR3 DNA: TGTGCCAGCAGCTTTTCAGCGGGAGGGGAAGAGACCCAGTACTTC

D gene: NA
clone size: few
CDR3 length: 16
V gene: TRBV7-9
J gene: TRBJ1-1
CDR3 protein: CASSFQGTRPNTEAFF
CDR3 DNA: TGTGCCAGCAGCTTTCAGGGAACAAGGCCGAACACTGAAGCTTTCTTT

D gene: TRBD2
clone size: NA
CDR3 length: 15
V gene: TRBV6-1
J gene: TRBJ2-3
CDR3 protein: CASIKWGGSTDTQYF
CDR3 DNA: TGTGCCAGCATCAAATGGGGGGGGAGCACAGATACGCAGTATTTT